This is a list of T cell receptor beta chains from one sample in a study of OX40 agonist ivuxolimab in advanced cancers. The data were produced by immunoSEQ multiplex PCR, yet TCRdb's version contains in-frame clones alone and is incomplete. The table shows around 65,000 clones, with around 92% occurring only once. The sequences come from CD4+ or CD8+ T cells sorted from blood, collected in a trial of the OX40 agonist ivuxolimab. These receptors were collected from an adult with an advanced solid tumor such as melanoma, head and neck, liver or kidney cancer. CDR3s include the opening cysteine and the closing phenylalanine or tryptophan. A D gene is named only where the DNA matches it firmly. The size entry is marked missing in some rows and otherwise reads once, few, many or a size class.

d_call | j_call | v_call | clone_size | cdr3_nt | cdr3_aa
. | TRBJ2-5 | TRBV27 | . | TGTGCCAGCAGTCTAACACCGACAGAATCGGGGGAGACCCAGTACTTC | CASSLTPTESGETQYF
TRBD1 | TRBJ2-7 | TRBV7-6 | . | TGTGCCAGCAGCTCCCCCGGGACAGGGGATAGTCCTACCTACGAGCAGTACTTC | CASSSPGTGDSPTYEQYF
TRBD1 | TRBJ1-2 | TRBV5-4 | . | TGTGCCAGCAGCTTGTTTACAGGGGGTGGTTTTGGCTACACCTTC | CASSLFTGGGFGYTF
TRBD2 | TRBJ2-7 | TRBV19 | . | TGTGCCAGTAGTATCGGACTAGACTACGAGCAGTACTTC | CASSIGLDYEQYF
TRBD2 | TRBJ2-1 | TRBV4-2 | once | TGTGCCAGCAGCCTTTACCTAGCGGGAGGATCCTACAATGAGCAGTTCTTC | CASSLYLAGGSYNEQFF
. | TRBJ1-1 | TRBV10-3 | . | TGTGCCATCAGTGAGAACCGGGAGGCTTTCTTT | CAISENREAFF
. | TRBJ2-7 | TRBV6-5 | . | TGTGCCAGCAGTTACTCGACAGGTGGCGTCACCTACGAGCAGTACTTC | CASSYSTGGVTYEQYF
. | TRBJ1-2 | TRBV6-5 | . | TGTGCCAGCACCTCAGGGTTAGATGGCTACACCTTC | CASTSGLDGYTF
TRBD2 | TRBJ2-7 | TRBV9 | once | TGTGCCAGCAGCCAAGCGGGCGGGGGGCTCTCCTACGAGCAGTACTTC | CASSQAGGGLSYEQYF
. | TRBJ2-7 | TRBV7-2 | medium-sized | TGTGCCAGCAGCTTTGCCTACGAGCAGTACTTC | CASSFAYEQYF
TRBD1 | TRBJ1-2 | TRBV15 | . | TGTGCCACCAGCAGAGTTTTAGGGACAGAAGGCTACACCTTC | CATSRVLGTEGYTF
. | TRBJ1-1 | TRBV14 | . | TGTGCCAGCAGCCCGAGCGGGGGCCGAGGCACTGAAGCTTTCTTT | CASSPSGGRGTEAFF
. | TRBJ2-7 | TRBV5-5 | . | TGTGCCAGCAGCTTGGAGACTCCCATAGACGAGCAGTACTTC | CASSLETPIDEQYF
. | TRBJ2-3 | TRBV5-1 | medium-sized | TGCGCCAGCAGCCTTGAGACAACTTTCACAGATACGCAGTATTTT | CASSLETTFTDTQYF
TRBD1 | TRBJ2-7 | TRBV5-4 | . | TGTGCCAGCAGCCCTCACCCGGGACAGTCCTACGAGCAGTACTTC | CASSPHPGQSYEQYF
. | TRBJ1-6 | TRBV9 | . | TGTGCCAGCAGCCCGGGGGAACTATCCTATAATTCACCCCTCCACTTT | CASSPGELSYNSPLHF
TRBD1 | TRBJ1-1 | TRBV6-5 | once | TGTGCCAGCAGTCGACAGGGGAACACTGAAGCTTTCTTT | CASSRQGNTEAFF
TRBD2 | TRBJ2-7 | TRBV4-3 | once | TGCGCCAGCAGCCAAGAAGGTGGCGGGAGTATTTACGAGCAGTACTTC | CASSQEGGGSIYEQYF
. | TRBJ2-5 | TRBV25-1 | . | TGTGCCAGCAGGGGGCCCCAAGAGACCCAGTACTTC | CASRGPQETQYF
TRBD2 | TRBJ2-5 | TRBV6-1 | . | TGTGCCAGCGCGGGGGACTTAAGCCAAGAGACCCAGTACTTC | CASAGDLSQETQYF
. | TRBJ2-7 | TRBV30 | . | TGCGCCTGGGCCCTGGGACTGAGCTACGAGCAGTACTTC | CAWALGLSYEQYF
TRBD1 | TRBJ2-7 | TRBV7-6 | . | TGTGCCAGCAGCCCAAGACAGGGGGCTACCTACGAGCAGTACTTC | CASSPRQGATYEQYF
. | TRBJ1-1 | TRBV5-5 | few | TGTGCCAGCAGCGTGGGACTGAAAATTGAAGCTTTCTTT | CASSVGLKIEAFF
TRBD1 | TRBJ1-1 | TRBV5-1 | . | TGCGCCAGCAGCGAGATCCGGGACAGGGACACTGAAGCTTTCTTT | CASSEIRDRDTEAFF
. | TRBJ2-1 | TRBV7-8 | . | TGTGCCAGCACCGCTAGGTCTGGGCAGAGCAATGAGCAGTTCTTC | CASTARSGQSNEQFF
. | TRBJ2-2 | TRBV6-5 | . | TGTGCCAGCAGTTATAATGGTGTCGAGGGGGAGCTGTTTTTT | CASSYNGVEGELFF
. | TRBJ2-3 | TRBV7-3 | . | TGTGCCAGCAGTACGGGGGTATCAGATACGCAGTATTTT | CASSTGVSDTQYF
. | TRBJ2-2 | TRBV27 | . | TGTGCCAGCAAGCGAGGACCGTCGAACACCGGGGAGCTGTTTTTT | CASKRGPSNTGELFF